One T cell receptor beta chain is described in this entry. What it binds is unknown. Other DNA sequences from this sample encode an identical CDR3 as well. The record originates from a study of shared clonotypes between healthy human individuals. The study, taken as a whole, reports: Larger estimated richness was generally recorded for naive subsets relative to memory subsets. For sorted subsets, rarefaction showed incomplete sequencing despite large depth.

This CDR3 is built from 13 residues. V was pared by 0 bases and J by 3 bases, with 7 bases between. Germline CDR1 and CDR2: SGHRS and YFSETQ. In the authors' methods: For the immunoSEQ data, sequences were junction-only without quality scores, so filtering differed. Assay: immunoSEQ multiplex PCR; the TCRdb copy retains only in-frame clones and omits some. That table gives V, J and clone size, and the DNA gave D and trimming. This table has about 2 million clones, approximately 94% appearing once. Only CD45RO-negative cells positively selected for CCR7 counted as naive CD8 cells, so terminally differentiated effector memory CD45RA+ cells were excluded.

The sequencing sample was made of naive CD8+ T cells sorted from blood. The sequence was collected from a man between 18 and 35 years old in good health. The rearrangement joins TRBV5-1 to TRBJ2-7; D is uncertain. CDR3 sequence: CASSLGTLYEQYF. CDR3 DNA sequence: TGCGCCAGCAGCTTGGGAACACTCTACGAGCAGTACTTC.